This is a list of T cell receptor beta chains from one sample in a study of early stage breast cancer tumors. Profiling relied on immunoSEQ multiplex PCR, and the TCRdb table lists in-frame clones only, not all of them. The sample holds 65,000 to 75,000 clones; roughly 80% are singletons and the top ten take roughly 4.7%. The sequencing input was blood. The receptors derive from a person between 35 and 49 years old with breast cancer. CDR3s include the opening cysteine and the closing phenylalanine or tryptophan. Fields, in order: J gene, clone size, D gene, V gene, CDR3 DNA, CDR3 protein. A D gene is named only where the DNA matches it firmly. Some rows have no size entry. The others give once, few or many, or a class for an expanded clone.

J: TRBJ1-1
size: .
D: .
V: TRBV28
DNA: TGTGCCAGCAGTTTACAACAGCCGGGAAACACTGAAGCTTTCTTT
CDR3: CASSLQQPGNTEAFF

J: TRBJ2-2
size: .
D: .
V: TRBV27
DNA: TGTGCCAGCAGGACCTCGGGGGCGAACACCGGGGAGCTGTTTTTT
CDR3: CASRTSGANTGELFF

J: TRBJ2-1
size: .
D: TRBD2
V: TRBV28
DNA: TGTGCCAGCAGTACCCCGGGACTAGCGGGACAAGAGCAGTTCTTC
CDR3: CASSTPGLAGQEQFF

J: TRBJ2-3
size: .
D: .
V: TRBV5-4
DNA: TGTGCCAGCACCTGGGACGGCGGCACAGATACGCAGTATTTT
CDR3: CASTWDGGTDTQYF

J: TRBJ2-3
size: once
D: .
V: TRBV5-4
DNA: TGTGCCAGCAGCTTGTACGCAATCACAGATACGCAGTATTTT
CDR3: CASSLYAITDTQYF

J: TRBJ1-4
size: .
D: TRBD1
V: TRBV19
DNA: TGTGCCAGTAGTAGCTCCCCGGGACAGGGTAGTGAAAAACTGTTTTTT
CDR3: CASSSSPGQGSEKLFF

J: TRBJ2-1
size: .
D: TRBD2
V: TRBV19
DNA: TGTGCCAGTAATGTAGCGGGAGGGATTGAGCAGTTCTTC
CDR3: CASNVAGGIEQFF

J: TRBJ1-2
size: .
D: .
V: TRBV7-9
DNA: TGTGCCAGCAGCCCGGACACCGGCTACACCTTC
CDR3: CASSPDTGYTF

J: TRBJ2-1
size: once
D: TRBD2
V: TRBV7-8
DNA: TGTGCCAGCAGCTTAGAGATTGCGGGAGGTGGCAATGAGCAGTTCTTC
CDR3: CASSLEIAGGGNEQFF

J: TRBJ2-7
size: .
D: .
V: TRBV15
DNA: TGTGCCACCAGCAGACGCCCCGGGGGAGGGGGGCAGTACTTC
CDR3: CATSRRPGGGGQYF

J: TRBJ2-7
size: .
D: .
V: TRBV18
DNA: TGTGCCAGCTCACCACCGGGCCCGAGCTACGAGCAGTACTTC
CDR3: CASSPPGPSYEQYF

J: TRBJ2-7
size: .
D: TRBD1
V: TRBV10-3
DNA: TGTGCCATCAGTGGGTCCGGGACAGCCCCTCTGGAGCAGTACTTC
CDR3: CAISGSGTAPLEQYF

J: TRBJ2-2
size: .
D: .
V: TRBV2
DNA: TGTGCCAGCAGTAGTAAAGGCGGTGACACCGGGGAGCTGTTTTTT
CDR3: CASSSKGGDTGELFF

J: TRBJ2-1
size: .
D: TRBD2
V: TRBV5-1
DNA: TGCGCCAGCAGTTTCGCCGGGACTAGCGGGAGCGATGAGCAGTTCTTC
CDR3: CASSFAGTSGSDEQFF

J: TRBJ2-1
size: .
D: .
V: TRBV30
DNA: TGTGCCTGGAGTCACCGATACGCCGACGGTGAGCAGTTCTTC
CDR3: CAWSHRYADGEQFF

J: TRBJ2-5
size: .
D: .
V: TRBV20-1
DNA: TGCAGTGCTAGTCCTCTCGGGTACTTC
CDR3: CSASPLGYF

J: TRBJ1-3
size: .
D: .
V: TRBV27
DNA: TGTGCCAGCAGTTTAAACAGGAACGCCGGAAACACCATATATTTT
CDR3: CASSLNRNAGNTIYF

J: TRBJ2-6
size: .
D: .
V: TRBV19
DNA: TGTGCCAGTAGTATCTTGTCGGGCTACTCTGGGGCCAACGTCCTGACTTTC
CDR3: CASSILSGYSGANVLTF

J: TRBJ2-2
size: .
D: TRBD2
V: TRBV5-8
DNA: TGTGCCAGCAGCCCTAGACTAGCGGCGAACACCGGGGAGCTGTTTTTT
CDR3: CASSPRLAANTGELFF

J: TRBJ2-2
size: once
D: .
V: TRBV9
DNA: TGTGCCAGCAAAAGGGAGGAAGCCGGGGAGCTGTTTTTT
CDR3: CASKREEAGELFF

J: TRBJ1-3
size: once
D: .
V: TRBV7-8
DNA: TGTGCCAGCAGCTTAGACAGGAACACCATATATTTT
CDR3: CASSLDRNTIYF

J: TRBJ2-6
size: .
D: TRBD1
V: TRBV7-9
DNA: TGTGCCAGCAGCTTAAGACAGGGGGCTGGGGCCAACGTCCTGACTTTC
CDR3: CASSLRQGAGANVLTF

J: TRBJ2-5
size: .
D: .
V: TRBV20-1
DNA: TGCAGTGCTAGGGGCCAAGAGACCCAGTACTTC
CDR3: CSARGQETQYF

J: TRBJ1-2
size: .
D: TRBD1
V: TRBV11-2
DNA: TGTGCCAGCACCCCGGGACAGAGCTATGGCTACACCTTC
CDR3: CASTPGQSYGYTF

J: TRBJ2-7
size: .
D: .
V: TRBV11-3
DNA: TGTGCCAGCAGCTTAGGGTCAGGGAGCTCCTACGAGCAGTACTTC
CDR3: CASSLGSGSSYEQYF

J: TRBJ2-7
size: .
D: .
V: TRBV28
DNA: TGTGCCAGCAGTTTACTCGGAGCGGTCGACGAGCAGTACTTC
CDR3: CASSLLGAVDEQYF

J: TRBJ1-5
size: .
D: .
V: TRBV11-2
DNA: TGTGCCAGCAGCCCAACAGGGAAACAGCCCCAGCATTTT
CDR3: CASSPTGKQPQHF